The 28 T cell receptor beta chains given below trace back to one sample, sequenced in a study of T cell responses to AZD1222 COVID-19 vaccine. Sequencing used immunoSEQ multiplex PCR; TCRdb keeps in-frame clones, though not all of them. The sample gives about 150,000 clones, 91% of which show up once; about 3.8% is in the top ten. The specimen was peripheral blood, collected 28 days after the second AZD1222 dose. These receptors came from an adult who received the AZD1222 COVID-19 vaccine.

This chain uses TRBV29-1 with TRBJ1-5; D unresolved. Germline loops: CDR1 SQVTM, CDR2 ANQGSEA. The CDR3 totals 13 residues. The V end was cut by 4 bases, the J end by 1 base, with 8 bases between. CDR3 DNA: TGCAGCGTTGTTGAGGAAAGCAATCAGCCCCAGCATTTT. Translated: CSVVEESNQPQHF.

This chain links TRBV19 with TRBJ2-5, with 10 bases aligning to TRBD2. This CDR3 is 15 amino acids long. The germline V gene has CDR1 LNHDA and CDR2 SQIVND (reference sequence). V was pared by 6 bases and J by 3 bases, with 7 bases of the junction left unmatched. Here the CDR3 reads CASSPGLAGEETQYF. CDR3 DNA sequence: TGTGCCAGTAGCCCCGGGCTAGCGGGGGAAGAGACCCAGTACTTC.

This chain joins TRBV7-8 and TRBJ2-1, with no clear D. The CDR3 loop spans 14 amino acids. The V gene lost 5 bases and the J gene lost 0 bases, with 8 bases spanning the gap. The germline V gene encodes CDR1 SGHVS and CDR2 FQNEAQ. CDR3: CASSQQSSYNEQFF. The CDR3 coding sequence is TGTGCCAGCAGCCAGCAAAGCTCCTACAATGAGCAGTTCTTC.

The chain recombines TRBV6-6 with TRBJ1-1; the match to TRBD1 covers 7 bases. The CDR3 runs 14 residues. Germline CDR1 reads MNHNY; CDR2 reads SVGAGI (reference sequence). J was trimmed by 5 bases and V by 2 bases; bases with no gene match: 5. CDR3 region: CASSYRGRWTEAFF. CDR3 DNA sequence: TGTGCCAGCAGTTACAGGGGGCGTTGGACTGAAGCTTTCTTT.

This chain joins TRBV7-2 and TRBJ1-2; tentative D call: TRBD1 (5 bases). The CDR3 runs 12 residues. Germline-derived CDR1 and CDR2 are SGHTA and FQGNSA. Trimming stripped 5 bases from V and 3 bases from J, with 7 bases between. The CDR3 nucleotides read TGTGCCAGCAGCGAGGGGTACTATGGCTACACCTTC. It translates to CASSEGYYGYTF.

The DNA for the CDR3 is TGTGCCATCAGTGAAGGAAGCCCCGGGCACGAGCAGTACTTC. It is translated as CAISEGSPGHEQYF. The chain is built from TRBV10-3 and TRBJ2-7; D not certain. There are 14 residues in the CDR3. Trimming removed 3 bases from V and 5 bases from J, with 14 bases in between. Germline assignment: CDR1 ENHRY and CDR2 SYGVKD.

The chain carries TRBV12-3 or TRBV12-4 and TRBJ2-2; D unresolved. The CDR3 extends over 13 amino acids. V lost 6 bases and J lost 8, with 13 bases in between. CDR3 in DNA: TGTGCCAGCAGGCCCACCCAAGCGGGGGAGCTGTTTTTT. Amino acid sequence: CASRPTQAGELFF.

This rearrangement joins TRBV6-5 to TRBJ1-6; a weak D match, TRBD1 (6 bases). This CDR3 region has 15 residues. Trimming took 4 bases from V and 8 from J, leaving 15 bases between them. Per germline, CDR1 MNHEY and CDR2 SVGAGI. For the CDR3, the DNA is TGTGCCAGCAGTTTACAAGACAGGAATCATTCACCCCTCCACTTT. It is translated as CASSLQDRNHSPLHF.

The table lists this clone with a count of one. The V call is TRBV5-4, the J call TRBJ2-5; D unclear. Germline-derived CDR1 and CDR2 are SGHNT and YYREEE (reference sequence). V lost 5 bases and J 4 bases, leaving 12 bases between the germline ends. The CDR3 runs to 13 residues. This CDR3 reads CASSYVLGETQYF. The CDR3 nucleotides read TGTGCCAGCAGTTACGTGTTGGGAGAGACCCAGTACTTC. The full variable domain, with the rest looked up from reference TRBV5-4 and TRBJ2-5, is ETGVTQSPTHLIKTRGQQVTLRCSSQSGHNTVSWYQQALGQGPQFIFQYYREEENGRGNFPPRFSGLQFPNYSSELNVNALELDDSALYLCASSYVLGETQYFGPGTRLLVL.

This clone was found once. The CDR3 nucleotides are TGTGCCAGCAGTGAACAACCTCTCCAGATTTCACCCCTCCACTTT. Protein: CASSEQPLQISPLHF. The chain recombines TRBV6-1 with TRBJ1-6; D is undetermined. The CDR3 length is 15 residues. The ends were cut back, 2 bases at V and 9 bases at J, with 14 bases in the middle. The germline V gene has CDR1 MNHNS and CDR2 SASEGT.

The chain carries TRBV10-3 and TRBJ2-3; D is ambiguous. CDR1 is ENHRY and CDR2 is SYGVKD in the germline V gene. V was pared by 5 bases and J by 4 bases, with 19 bases between. The CDR3 runs 16 residues. The CDR3 sequence: CAISSIKQEVADTQYF. In DNA, the CDR3 is TGTGCCATCAGTTCCATAAAGCAAGAAGTGGCAGATACGCAGTATTTT.

This clone has only one observation. The chain couples TRBV21-1 to TRBJ2-7; no DNA check was done on the table's D call, TRBD2. TRBV21-1 is a pseudogene. This CDR3 is 15 amino acids long. The CDR3 DNA sequence: TGTGCCAGCAGCAAATTCCCCGGGTGTGGCGACGAGCAGTACTTC. Translating gives CASSKFPGCGDEQYF.

The gene calls are TRBV7-7 and TRBJ2-7; TRBD2 is a possible D gene (6 bases). The germline V gene encodes CDR1 SSHAT and CDR2 FNYEAQ (reference sequence). V dropped 1 base and J dropped 3 bases, with 7 bases sitting between them. The CDR3 is 13 residues long. The CDR3 DNA reads as TGTGCCAGCAGCTTAGAAGCGGGCTACGAGCAGTACTTC. Its translation: CASSLEAGYEQYF.

V gene TRBV5-5 combines with J gene TRBJ1-6; 9 bases align to TRBD1. The CDR3 spans 16 residues. Trimming took 3 bases from V and 12 from J; bases not matched to a gene: 13. Germline V gene lookup returns CDR1 SGHKS and CDR2 YYEKEE (reference sequence). The chain's CDR3 is CASSSQGARRSQPLHF. DNA for the CDR3: TGTGCCAGCAGCTCACAGGGGGCGCGCCGGTCTCAACCCCTCCACTTT.

The chain is built from TRBV6-2 or TRBV6-3 and TRBJ1-1; D is unresolved. The CDR3 length is 11 residues. V lost 2 bases and J 7 bases, leaving 5 bases between the germline ends. Looked up from germline, CDR1 is MNHEY and CDR2 is SVGEGT. Written as DNA, the CDR3 is TGTGCCAGCAGTTACGTCAGTGAAGCTTTCTTT. It yields the protein CASSYVSEAFF.

The chain joins TRBV7-9 to TRBJ2-3, with D perhaps TRBD2 (6 bases). The CDR3 has 14 amino acids. CDR1 is SEHNR, CDR2 FQNEAQ, per germline (reference sequence). V was shortened by 5 bases and J by 2 bases, with 11 bases between the two germline ends. CDR3 sequence reads: CASSRDWDTDTQYF. In DNA form, the CDR3 reads TGTGCCAGCAGCCGGGACTGGGACACAGATACGCAGTATTTT.

J is TRBJ1-6 and V is TRBV14; D is unresolved. From germline, CDR1 is SGHDN and CDR2 FVKESK. CDR3 length: 14 amino acids. The V gene lost 1 base and the J gene lost 7 bases, with 8 bases spanning the gap. CDR3 amino acids: CASSQGVSNSPLHF. Written as DNA, the CDR3 is TGTGCCAGCAGCCAAGGAGTTTCGAATTCACCCCTCCACTTT.

The V call is TRBV30, the J call TRBJ2-7, with TRBD2 identical over 13 bases. The CDR3 is made up of 14 amino acids. Germline trimming cut 5 bases from V and 8 bases from J; bases unmatched to any gene: 9. Germline-derived CDR1 and CDR2 are GTSNPN and SVGIG (reference sequence). DNA for the CDR3: TGTGCCTGGGGGGACGGGACTAGCGGGGAGAAGCAGTACTTC. As protein: CAWGDGTSGEKQYF.

Points on this clone: At one of its ends the junction is not consistent with the germline gene, which may arise from a read error. V is TRBV4-3 and J is TRBJ1-1, with D possibly matching TRBD1 (6 bases). Germline values: CDR1 LGHNA, CDR2 YSLEER. This CDR3 is 15 amino acids long. The CDR3 spells CASSDRGGRNAEAFF. The CDR3 nucleotides read TGCGCCAGCAGCGATCGGGGGGGCAGGAACGCTGAAGCTTTCTTT.

This clone was picked up one time. The gene calls are TRBV29-1 and TRBJ2-2; 12 bases are shared with TRBD2. There are 15 residues in the CDR3. Unmatched junction bases numbered 6, after V lost 8 bases and J lost 2 bases. Germline V gives CDR1 SQVTM, CDR2 ANQGSEA. The CDR3 protein is CSTRLAGDNTGELFF. The CDR3 DNA follows: TGCAGCACCCGACTAGCGGGGGACAACACCGGGGAGCTGTTTTTT.

The chain has TRBV7-3 and TRBJ2-1; unclear D gene. The CDR3 consists of 12 residues. Trimming stripped 6 bases from V and 10 bases from J, with 13 bases between. Germline assignment: CDR1 SGHTA and CDR2 FQGTGA. Written as DNA, the CDR3 is TGTGCCAGCAGTTCAAACCGAATAGAGCAGTTCTTC. It encodes CASSSNRIEQFF.

This clone appeared a few times. The rearrangement links TRBV6-1 to TRBJ2-7, with 8 bases lining up with TRBD1. The CDR3 spans 15 residues. The V segment lost 1 base and the J segment 3 bases; nucleotides outside the gene matches: 5. Germline CDR1 and CDR2: MNHNS and SASEGT. CDR3 protein: CASSEEGTGYYEQYF. The CDR3 DNA reads TGTGCCAGCAGTGAAGAAGGGACAGGCTACTACGAGCAGTACTTC.

V gene TRBV12-3 or TRBV12-4 combines with J gene TRBJ1-2, with a weak D call TRBD1 (6 bases). The V end was cut by 3 bases, the J end by 6 bases, with 11 bases between. The CDR3 covers 13 residues. The CDR3 loop is CASSFTGKDGYTF. In DNA, the CDR3 is TGTGCCAGCAGTTTTACAGGGAAGGATGGCTACACCTTC.

V and J are TRBV6-5 and TRBJ2-1, with 9 bases identical to TRBD2. The J segment lost 7 bases and the V segment lost 1 base, leaving 2 bases of the junction unmatched. CDR1 and CDR2 (germline): MNHEY, SVGAGI. The CDR3 spans 14 residues. CDR3 amino acids: CASSYWRGGNEQFF. For the CDR3, the DNA is TGTGCCAGCAGTTACTGGCGGGGGGGGAATGAGCAGTTCTTC.

The genes are TRBV30 and TRBJ1-1; 8 bases are shared with TRBD1. Germline V gives CDR1 GTSNPN, CDR2 SVGIG (reference sequence). This CDR3 comprises 14 residues. Here the CDR3 reads CAAGTGGLNTEAFF. CDR3 nucleotide sequence: TGTGCTGCCGGGACAGGTGGGTTGAACACTGAAGCTTTCTTT. Using reference TRBV30 and TRBJ1-1 for the parts outside the CDR3, the full variable domain is SQTIHQWPATLVQPVGSPLSLECTVEGTSNPNLYWYRQAAGRGLQLLFYSVGIGQISSEVPQNLSASRPQDRQFILSSKKLLLSDSGFYLCAAGTGGLNTEAFFGQGTRLTVV.

The CDR3 region is CASSLGGAHATDTQYF. For the CDR3, the DNA is TGCGCCAGCAGCTTGGGGGGTGCCCATGCCACAGATACGCAGTATTTT. V is TRBV5-1 and J is TRBJ2-3; D remains ambiguous. V was pared by 0 bases and J by 2 bases, with 13 bases between. Germline V gene lookup returns CDR1 SGHRS and CDR2 YFSETQ. The CDR3 covers 16 residues.

The chain links TRBV11-3 to TRBJ1-2, with 9 bases matching TRBD1. Germline V gene sequence: CDR1 SGHNT, CDR2 YENEEA. This CDR3 has 16 amino acids. J gave up 6 bases and V 0 bases, and 8 bases lay outside the gene matches. CDR3 residues: CASSLEQGAPGNGYTF. For the CDR3, the DNA is TGTGCCAGCAGCTTAGAACAGGGGGCTCCGGGGAATGGCTACACCTTC.

The rearrangement links TRBV3-1 (or the pseudogene TRBV3-2) to TRBJ1-2; the D is unclear. CDR1 LGHDT and CDR2 YNNKEL come from the germline V gene (reference sequence). The CDR3 is 12 amino acids. V lost 4 bases and J 0 bases, leaving 3 bases between the germline ends. The CDR3 DNA reads as TGTGCCAGCAGCCGCACTAACTATGGCTACACCTTC. This translates into CASSRTNYGYTF.